This T cell receptor beta chain is drawn from a study of T cell changes during pregnancy in multiple sclerosis. Sequencing used immunoSEQ multiplex PCR; TCRdb keeps in-frame clones, though not all of them. Of approximately 99,000 clones in the sample, approximately 93% were seen once. The material sequenced was peripheral blood, taken after pregnancy. The origin of this receptor is a female donor with multiple sclerosis, enrolled in a pregnancy study.

CDR3 residues: CASSLGGSLYNEQFF. The CDR3 DNA sequence: TGTGCCAGCAGCTTGGGGGGAAGTCTCTACAATGAGCAGTTCTTC. The V and J genes are TRBV7-2 and TRBJ2-1; TRBD2 might be the D (6 bases). The CDR3 has 15 amino acids. CDR1 and CDR2 from the germline V gene are SGHTA and FQGNSA. V dropped 3 bases and J dropped 3 bases, with 12 bases sitting between them.